In its sample, the clone carrying this T cell receptor (beta chain) was seen a few times. The Seattle patients joined while their infection was active and were tracked longitudinally afterward. The data stem from a study of blood T cell repertoires in COVID-19. Looking at the study overall: COVID-19 samples, acute and convalescent, were from the United States, Italy and Spain.

As originally analysed: Quantification of nucleated cells was approximated via reference gene primer amplification. The data were produced by immunoSEQ multiplex PCR, yet TCRdb's version contains in-frame clones alone and is incomplete. Clone size and the V and J calls come from that table; the DNA yielded D and trimming. The sample consists of approximately 300,000 clones, 70% to 85% of them appearing once. The V segment lost 5 bases and the J segment 6 bases; nucleotides outside the gene matches: 11. The CDR3 contains 15 residues. Looked up from germline, CDR1 is MDHEN and CDR2 is SYDVKM. Sample: peripheral blood. This clonotype originated in a human donor with COVID-19, enrolled during active disease. The donor label of this sample is uncertain. V and J are TRBV28 and TRBJ1-1; TRBD1 agrees at 8 bases. CDR3 protein: CASSPLGQGSAEAFF. The CDR3 DNA is TGTGCCAGCAGTCCCCTAGGACAGGGCTCAGCTGAAGCTTTCTTT.